This T cell receptor beta chain came from a study of CD8 T cells in Susac syndrome. Reverse transcription of about 0.45 to 1 ug RNA was carried out with random hexamers. Amplification of TCR beta CDR3 was carried out by immunoSEQ multiplex PCR, which covered 54 Vbeta and 13 Jbeta segments. TCRdb redid the calling of the immunoSEQ multiplex PCR reads with MiXCR, one entry per CDR3 protein. The top ten clones hold around 0.096% of a sample with some 180,000 distinct CDR3 sequences, 80% to 95% of them seen once. This CDR3 comprises 17 residues. Germline CDR1 and CDR2: LGHNA and YNFKEQ. V trimming: 1 base; J trimming: 7 bases; junction bases outside the gene matches: 12.

Material for sequencing was CD4+ T cells from PBMCs. The source is a human donor in good health. The V call is TRBV4-2, the J call TRBJ2-1; the match to TRBD2 covers 8 bases. For the CDR3, the DNA is TGTGCCAGCAGCCAAGTAGCCTCGAGCGGGGGAAGGAATGAGCAGTTCTTC. Its protein product is CASSQVASSGGRNEQFF.